This T cell receptor beta chain was identified during a study of cytomegalovirus exposure and HLA in healthy donors. Study-wide findings and caveats: An analysis that was carried out later associated 17,000 or so TCR beta sequences with HLA alleles at 0.05 false discovery rate. Immune exposure information available was restricted to CMV serostatus.

The PCR had 60 Vbeta and 13 Jbeta primers. Only in-frame clones appear in the TCRdb table, and some are missing; sequencing was by immunoSEQ multiplex PCR. The profile shows fewer than 180,000 clones, 60% to 85% of them singletons. Comment on this clone: What it binds is not known.

This sequence originates from a man in his fifties in good health and CMV-seropositive. Sequenced material: PBMCs.

Written as DNA, the CDR3 is TGTGCCAGCAGTTACGTGGGACAGGGTAACACTGAAGCTTTCTTT. It codes for CASSYVGQGNTEAFF. The chain employs TRBV6-5 and TRBJ1-1, with 9 bases matching TRBD1. Germline values: CDR1 MNHEY, CDR2 SVGAGI. With V trimmed by 2 bases and J by 2 bases, 3 bases remained unmatched. This CDR3 comprises 15 residues.